This T cell receptor (beta chain) was profiled in a study of blood T cell repertoires in COVID-19. Study-level information: The samples span acute and convalescent COVID-19 from the United States, Italy and Spain. In each case, the material was cDNA or gDNA derived from T cells, B-cell-depleted T cells, or PBMCs.

How the authors handled the data: From reference gene primer amplification, estimates of nucleated cell counts were derived. Using immunoSEQ multiplex PCR, the repertoire was profiled, and TCRdb retains in-frame clones only, with some absent. V, J and clone size are those of that table, while D and trimming were read from the DNA. The sample yields roughly 52,000 clones, around nine tenths seen once. This receptor was obtained from a man between 45 and 60 years old with acute or convalescent COVID-19. The sample was peripheral blood.

The CDR3: CAIRGTSGNYEQYF. CDR3 DNA sequence: TGTGCCATCAGGGGGACTAGCGGGAATTACGAGCAGTACTTC. This chain joins TRBV10-3 and TRBJ2-7, with 13 bases that match TRBD2. The V gene end was trimmed by 6 bases and the J gene end by 4 bases; junction bases not matched to a gene: 3. CDR3 length equals 14 residues. In germline, CDR1 is ENHRY, CDR2 SYGVKD.